The 25 T cell receptor beta chains given below trace back to one sample, sequenced in a study of T cells after posttransplantation cyclophosphamide. Methotrexate plus calcineurin inhibitor accompanied controls' myeloablative marrow transplants; sampling was 1 year later. Only in-frame clones appear in the TCRdb table, and some are missing; sequencing was by immunoSEQ multiplex PCR. The sample has about 21,000 clones, 80% to 90% seen once. The material was PBMCs, obtained roughly 49 weeks after allogeneic stem cell transplant with calcineurin inhibitor and methotrexate. The source is a female patient under 45 who received an allogeneic stem cell transplant from an unrelated donor, was CMV-positive, and had acute and chronic GVHD. The T cells may partly be graft donor cells.

The V gene is TRBV6-1, the J gene TRBJ1-2, with TRBD1 matching 12 bases. The V segment lost 6 bases and the J segment 2 bases; nucleotides outside the gene matches: 4. The CDR3 has 15 residues. Germline V gene sequence: CDR1 MNHNS, CDR2 SASEGT. The CDR3 sequence is CASRGQGAGNYGYTF. The DNA for the CDR3 is TGTGCCAGCAGGGGACAGGGGGCGGGGAACTATGGCTACACCTTC.

The chain employs TRBV18 and TRBJ1-2; TRBD1 matches 11 bases. This CDR3 is built from 15 residues. CDR1 is KGHSH, CDR2 LQKENI, per germline. The V gene end was trimmed by 3 bases and the J gene end by 3 bases; junction bases not matched to a gene: 3. The CDR3 DNA reads TGTGCCAGCTCACCCGGACAGGGGGCTGACTATGGCTACACCTTC. This encodes CASSPGQGADYGYTF. Using reference TRBV18 and TRBJ1-2 for the parts outside the CDR3, the full variable domain is NAGVMQNPRHLVRRRGQEARLRCSPMKGHSHVYWYRQLPEEGLKFMVYLQKENIIDESGMPKERFSAEFPKEGPSILRIQQVVRGDSAAYFCASSPGQGADYGYTFGSGTRLTVV.

The chain joins TRBV7-2 to TRBJ1-6; 8 bases map to TRBD1. CDR1 SGHTA and CDR2 FQGNSA come from the germline V gene. Trimming at V came to 5 bases and at J to 8 bases, leaving 8 bases not matched to a gene. The CDR3 is made up of 15 amino acids. The CDR3 region is CASSPRQGPYSPLHF. CDR3 coding DNA: TGTGCCAGCAGCCCTAGACAGGGGCCGTATTCACCCCTCCACTTT.

This CDR3 reads CASSQGLLGTSGASSYNEQFF. The CDR3 nucleotides read TGCGCCAGCAGCCAAGGTCTTTTGGGGACTAGCGGGGCTAGCTCCTACAATGAGCAGTTCTTC. The genes are TRBV4-1 and TRBJ2-1; the match to TRBD2 covers 13 bases. Germline trimming cut 1 base from V and 0 bases from J; bases unmatched to any gene: 12. Germline loops: CDR1 MGHRA, CDR2 YSYEKL. The length of the CDR3 is 21 residues.

The rearrangement links TRBV29-1 to TRBJ2-1; 8 positions match TRBD1. CDR1 is SQVTM and CDR2 is ANQGSEA in the germline V gene. The V and J ends lost 7 bases and 11 bases, in that order; junction bases with no gene match: 10. The CDR3 sequence is 12 residues long. CDR3 bases: TGCAGCGGCCGGTTTGGGGACAGGCAGCAGTTCTTC. This codes for CSGRFGDRQQFF.

This chain connects TRBV11-1 to TRBJ2-7; 14 nucleotides line up with TRBD2. Germline V gene sequence: CDR1 SGHAT, CDR2 FQDESV (reference sequence). The CDR3 is 18 residues long. Unmatched junction bases numbered 7, after V lost 0 bases and J lost 3 bases. The CDR3 is CASSLAGTSGSRFYEQYF. The CDR3 nucleotides read TGTGCCAGCAGCTTAGCCGGGACTAGCGGGAGTCGGTTCTACGAGCAGTACTTC.

V usage is TRBV30 and J usage is TRBJ1-1, with TRBD1 matching 7 bases. This CDR3 region has 13 residues. Germline CDR1 and CDR2: GTSNPN and SVGIG (reference sequence). With 4 bases clipped from V and 3 bases from J, the junction kept 5 bases outside the gene matches. The CDR3, as DNA: TGTGCCTGGACCCGACAGGGTGACACTGAAGCTTTCTTT. As protein: CAWTRQGDTEAFF.

The V gene is TRBV5-1, the J gene TRBJ1-2, with 8 bases fitting TRBD1. Looked up from germline, CDR1 is SGHRS and CDR2 is YFSETQ. With V trimmed by 2 bases and J by 8 bases, 11 bases remained unmatched. This CDR3 is 15 amino acids long. The DNA of the CDR3 is TGCGCCAGCAGCTTCGGGACAGGACTAAATGGGGGCTACACCTTC. This gives the protein CASSFGTGLNGGYTF.

The DNA for the CDR3 is TGTGCCAGCAGCTTGCCGGACATCTTAGAGACCCAGTACTTC. This encodes CASSLPDILETQYF. The V and J genes are TRBV5-4 and TRBJ2-5; D may be TRBD1 (5 bases). Germline V gene lookup returns CDR1 SGHNT and CDR2 YYREEE (reference sequence). This CDR3 is built from 14 residues. The germline V and J ends were trimmed by 1 base and 4 bases, with 11 bases remaining between them. Full variable domain (missing parts from reference TRBV5-4 and TRBJ2-5): ETGVTQSPTHLIKTRGQQVTLRCSSQSGHNTVSWYQQALGQGPQFIFQYYREEENGRGNFPPRFSGLQFPNYSSELNVNALELDDSALYLCASSLPDILETQYFGPGTRLLVL.

The chain has TRBV25-1 and TRBJ1-5; TRBD1 is a possible D gene (6 bases). The germline gives CDR1 MGHDK, CDR2 SYGVNS. V was trimmed by 4 bases and J by 1 base, leaving 8 bases between them. The CDR3 is 14 residues long. CDR3 loop: CASSGGQSNQPQHF. The CDR3 DNA sequence: TGTGCCAGCAGTGGAGGACAGAGCAATCAGCCCCAGCATTTT.

V is TRBV11-2 and J is TRBJ2-7; D gene unclear. Germline V gene data show CDR1 as SGHAT and CDR2 as FQNNGV. V was pared by 7 bases and J by 2 bases, with 12 bases between. This CDR3 spans 13 amino acids. CDR3 sequence reads: CASTARQTYEQYF. As DNA, the CDR3 is TGTGCCAGCACCGCGAGGCAGACCTACGAGCAGTACTTC.

This chain uses TRBV11-2 with TRBJ1-1; 7 bases match TRBD1. There are 16 residues in the CDR3. Trimming cost V 5 bases and J 0 bases; bases outside gene matches: 9. Germline values: CDR1 SGHAT, CDR2 FQNNGV. The CDR3 sequence: CASSPGRDSLNTEAFF. CDR3 DNA: TGTGCCAGCAGCCCCGGGAGGGACAGCCTGAACACTGAAGCTTTCTTT.

This chain links TRBV2 with TRBJ2-5; 9 bases fit TRBD1. V was pared by 4 bases and J by 5 bases, with 8 bases of the junction left unmatched. Germline V gene lookup returns CDR1 SNHLY and CDR2 FYNNEI. The CDR3 spans 15 residues. The CDR3 loop is CASSARGTGRETQYF. The CDR3 bases are TGTGCCAGCAGTGCACGGGGGACAGGGCGGGAGACCCAGTACTTC. The full variable domain, its missing parts supplied by reference TRBV2 and TRBJ2-5, is EPEVTQTPSHQVTQMGQEVILRCVPISNHLYFYWYRQILGQKVEFLVSFYNNEISEKSEIFDDQFSVERPDGSNFTLKIRSTKLEDSAMYFCASSARGTGRETQYFGPGTRLLVL.

This clone has only one observation. V is TRBV18 and J is TRBJ2-1, with D perhaps matching TRBD2 (5 bases). The CDR3 runs 15 residues. With 3 bases removed from V and 7 bases from J, the gap between germline ends came to 16 bases. Germline CDR1 is KGHSH and CDR2 is LQKENI. In DNA, the CDR3 is TGTGCCAGCTCACCCGTGGGAGACTCGATAAATGAGCAGTTCTTC. It translates to CASSPVGDSINEQFF.

The genes are TRBV9 and TRBJ1-1, with D unresolved. The CDR3 covers 14 residues. Per the germline V gene, CDR1 is SGDLS and CDR2 is YYNGEE. The ends were cut back, 0 bases at V and 1 base at J, with 7 bases in the middle. The CDR3 sequence: CASSVASGNTEAFF. In DNA form, the CDR3 reads TGTGCCAGCAGCGTAGCGTCAGGGAACACTGAAGCTTTCTTT.

The chain carries TRBV6-1 and TRBJ2-7, with 7 positions matching TRBD1. Trimming at V came to 3 bases and at J to 1 base, leaving 0 bases not matched to a gene. This CDR3 has 13 residues. Germline V gene sequence: CDR1 MNHNS, CDR2 SASEGT. CDR3 in DNA: TGTGCCAGCAGTGACAGGGGGTCCTACGAGCAGTACTTC. Protein product: CASSDRGSYEQYF.

This CDR3 is CASSFLGGTDLTYEQYF. In nucleotides, the CDR3 is TGTGCCAGCAGTTTCCTGGGTGGGACAGATTTAACCTACGAGCAGTACTTC. V and J are TRBV27 and TRBJ2-7, with TRBD1 matching 7 bases. The germline V gene has CDR1 MNHEY and CDR2 SMNVEV (reference sequence). CDR3 size: 17 residues. V shed 3 bases, J shed 2 bases, and the junction held 13 bases outside the gene matches.

This chain connects TRBV9 to TRBJ2-7, with a possible D match to TRBD1 (6 bases). This CDR3 comprises 15 residues. Germline CDR1 reads SGDLS; CDR2 reads YYNGEE. V lost 3 bases, J lost 0 bases, and 13 bases lay in between. In DNA form, the CDR3 reads TGTGCCAGCAGCGCAGGGCAGGGGAGCTCCTACGAGCAGTACTTC. It is translated as CASSAGQGSSYEQYF.

The chain carries TRBV2 and TRBJ1-5; a weak D match, TRBD1 (6 bases). The V end was cut by 7 bases, the J end by 0 bases, with 25 bases between. Per the germline V gene, CDR1 is SNHLY and CDR2 is FYNNEI. The CDR3 is made up of 19 amino acids. CDR3 coding DNA: TGTGCCAGCACCGTTCAAGGAAAGTCTCGCAGGGGTAGCAATCAGCCCCAGCATTTT. Translating it yields CASTVQGKSRRGSNQPQHF.

This sequence joins TRBV29-1 and TRBJ2-3, with TRBD2 matching 14 bases. The CDR3 length is 15 residues. The ends lost 7 bases at V and 3 bases at J; junction bases unmatched: 6. CDR1 is SQVTM, CDR2 ANQGSEA, per germline. The CDR3 is CSAEGLAGVTDTQYF. Here the CDR3 DNA reads TGCAGCGCCGAGGGACTAGCGGGAGTTACAGATACGCAGTATTTT.

V and J are TRBV4-3 and TRBJ1-1, with a weak D call TRBD1 (6 bases). CDR3 length: 13 amino acids. Germline V gives CDR1 LGHNA, CDR2 YSLEER. V lost 5 bases to trimming and J lost 4 bases, with 11 bases between them. This CDR3 reads CASSFQGTTEAFF. Written as DNA, the CDR3 is TGCGCCAGCAGCTTCCAGGGGACCACTGAAGCTTTCTTT.

The chain recombines TRBV7-9 with TRBJ2-7; 16 bases align to TRBD2. Germline CDR1 reads SEHNR; CDR2 reads FQNEAQ (reference sequence). This CDR3 spans 18 amino acids. With V trimmed by 4 bases and J by 3 bases, 9 bases remained unmatched. CDR3: CASSSQPGLAGGGYEQYF. DNA of the CDR3: TGTGCCAGCAGCTCCCAGCCGGGACTAGCGGGGGGGGGCTACGAGCAGTACTTC.

This clone was recorded only once. V usage is TRBV7-9 and J usage is TRBJ1-2, with a possible D match to TRBD1 (5 bases). Trimming took 0 bases from V and 9 from J, leaving 14 bases between them. The CDR3 has 14 residues. In germline, CDR1 is SEHNR, CDR2 FQNEAQ (reference sequence). This CDR3 is CASSLAGGSLSYTF. In DNA, the CDR3 is TGTGCCAGCAGCTTAGCTGGGGGGAGCCTTAGCTACACCTTC.

Turning to this clone: The same CDR3 also results from other DNA sequences found in this sample. This sequence joins TRBV27 and TRBJ2-3; 16 bases line up with TRBD2. This CDR3 spans 19 amino acids. After removal of 5 bases from V and 4 bases from J, the junction contained 12 bases not matched to a gene. Germline assignment: CDR1 MNHEY and CDR2 SMNVEV (reference sequence). This CDR3 reads CASSIPGLAGGPRADTQYF. In nucleotides, the CDR3 is TGTGCCAGCAGTATACCGGGACTAGCGGGAGGGCCTCGGGCAGATACGCAGTATTTT.

This chain uses TRBV30 with TRBJ2-2; 10 bases line up with TRBD1. Germline V gene sequence: CDR1 GTSNPN, CDR2 SVGIG (reference sequence). With 1 base clipped from V and 4 bases from J, the junction kept 6 bases outside the gene matches. This CDR3 has 16 amino acids. The CDR3 coding sequence is TGTGCCTGGAGTGGTTTGACAGGGGGCTTCACCGGGGAGCTGTTTTTT. Translated: CAWSGLTGGFTGELFF.